These 26 T cell receptor beta chains were sequenced from one sample in a study of CD8 T cells in Susac syndrome. A quantity of about 0.45 to 1 ug RNA underwent reverse transcription using random hexamers. TCRdb redid the calling of the immunoSEQ multiplex PCR reads with MiXCR, one entry per CDR3 protein. The sample yields about 210,000 distinct CDR3 sequences, approximately 94% seen once. The specimen was CD4+ T cells from PBMCs. The origin of the receptors is a human donor with Susac syndrome.

This chain links TRBV5-1 with TRBJ2-1, with TRBD2 identical over 8 bases. Trimming removed 5 bases from V and 5 bases from J; junction bases left unmatched: 18. Germline CDR1 SGHRS, CDR2 YFSETQ. The CDR3 length is 18 residues. The CDR3: CASRSLIATGGGNNEQFF. In DNA, the CDR3 is TGCGCCAGCAGATCACTTATAGCCACCGGGGGGGGAAACAATGAGCAGTTCTTC. Complete variable domain (other parts from reference TRBV5-1 and TRBJ2-1): KAGVTQTPRYLIKTRGQQVTLSCSPISGHRSVSWYQQTPGQGLQFLFEYFSETQRNKGNFPGRFSGRQFSNSRSEMNVSTLELGDSALYLCASRSLIATGGGNNEQFFGPGTRLTVL.

The rearrangement links TRBV13 to TRBJ1-1, with 8 bases fitting TRBD1. Germline CDR1 reads PRHDT; CDR2 reads FYEKMQ (reference sequence). This CDR3 is built from 15 residues. V shed 5 bases and J 4 bases; nucleotides not matched to a gene: 9. This CDR3 reads CASSRRGRGSTEAFF. The CDR3 DNA follows: TGTGCCAGCAGCCGCAGGGGGCGCGGGAGCACTGAAGCTTTCTTT.

This chain joins TRBV10-3 and TRBJ2-2; 9 positions match TRBD1. The CDR3 runs to 17 residues. From germline, CDR1 is ENHRY and CDR2 SYGVKD. V trimming: 0 bases; J trimming: 1 base; junction bases outside the gene matches: 3. The CDR3 nucleotides read TGTGCCATCAGTGAGTCTACAGGGGGCGAGAACACCGGGGAGCTGTTTTTT. Translating it yields CAISESTGGENTGELFF.

This chain joins TRBV12-3 or TRBV12-4 and TRBJ2-1; 8 nucleotides match TRBD2. The CDR3 totals 18 residues. After removal of 4 bases from V and 4 bases from J, the junction contained 15 bases not matched to a gene. In nucleotides, the CDR3 is TGTGCCAGCAGTTCCCTCGGGGGTCTAGCGGGTGGGTACAATGAGCAGTTCTTC. It encodes CASSSLGGLAGGYNEQFF.

The chain has TRBV4-3 and TRBJ2-1; tentative D call: TRBD1 (5 bases). This CDR3 region has 13 residues. The V end was cut by 1 base, the J end by 10 bases, with 11 bases between. Germline loops: CDR1 LGHNA, CDR2 YSLEER. The CDR3 protein is CASSQVAPGEQFF. The CDR3, as DNA: TGCGCCAGCAGCCAAGTTGCCCCAGGGGAGCAGTTCTTC.

The rearrangement uses TRBV30 and TRBJ2-1, with D possibly matching TRBD2 (5 bases). V shed 1 base and J shed 3 bases, with 13 bases lying between them. The germline gives CDR1 GTSNPN, CDR2 SVGIG (reference sequence). The CDR3 loop spans 15 amino acids. This chain's CDR3 is CAWSGDTGSYNEQFF. The CDR3 DNA follows: TGTGCCTGGAGTGGTGACACGGGGAGCTACAATGAGCAGTTCTTC.

V and J are TRBV6-2 or TRBV6-3 and TRBJ1-2; a possible D gene is TRBD1 (5 bases). From germline, CDR1 is MNHEY and CDR2 SVGEGT. This CDR3 spans 15 amino acids. V lost 4 bases and J lost 6, with 18 bases in between. The CDR3 nucleotides read TGTGCCAGCAGTTCCCGACAGCGGGATTGGGATGGCTACACCTTC. It is translated as CASSSRQRDWDGYTF.

This chain joins TRBV6-5 and TRBJ1-2, with D possibly TRBD1 on 5 matching bases. The V and J ends lost 7 bases and 6 bases respectively, with 15 bases between them. Germline lookup yields CDR1 MNHEY and CDR2 SVGAGI. The CDR3 covers 13 residues. CDR3 DNA sequence: TGTGCCAGCAAACGAGGGGAATTCGATGGCTACACCTTC. It is translated as CASKRGEFDGYTF.

This chain uses TRBV5-8 with TRBJ1-5; 7 nucleotides align to TRBD1. V lost 4 bases, J lost 6 bases, and 13 bases stayed unmatched. Per germline, CDR1 SGHTS and CDR2 YDEGEE. CDR3 length equals 16 residues. CDR3 loop: CASSPFLAGGGQPQHF. DNA of the CDR3: TGTGCCAGCAGCCCCTTTTTAGCAGGGGGAGGTCAGCCCCAGCATTTT.

This CDR3 is CASSTRDAYGYTF. Written as DNA, the CDR3 is TGTGCCAGCAGCACCAGGGACGCCTATGGCTACACCTTC. The gene calls are TRBV6-2 or TRBV6-3 and TRBJ1-2; D is perhaps TRBD1 (5 bases). The length of the CDR3 is 13 residues. The germline V gene encodes CDR1 MNHEY and CDR2 SVGEGT. Trimming cost V 6 bases and J 4 bases, with 12 bases left between them.

V gene TRBV29-1 combines with J gene TRBJ1-3; D remains unclear. Looked up from germline, CDR1 is SQVTM and CDR2 is ANQGSEA. V lost 6 bases, J lost 10 bases, and 22 bases lay in between. There are 14 residues in the CDR3. CDR3 in amino acids: CSVQFEGEERTIYF. As DNA, the CDR3 is TGCAGCGTACAGTTTGAAGGCGAAGAAAGGACCATATATTTT.

The rearrangement joins TRBV11-1 to TRBJ2-2; D remains ambiguous. Trimming cost V 1 base and J 6 bases, with 9 bases left between them. Germline-derived CDR1 and CDR2 are SGHAT and FQDESV (reference sequence). There are 14 residues in the CDR3. CDR3 sequence reads: CASSLGVVPGELFF. The CDR3 region has the DNA TGTGCCAGCAGCTTAGGGGTCGTGCCCGGGGAGCTGTTTTTT.

This rearrangement joins TRBV5-4 to TRBJ1-4, with TRBD1 matching over 10 bases. The trim removed 4 bases at V and 5 bases at J, leaving 5 bases unmatched. In germline, CDR1 is SGHNT, CDR2 YYREEE (reference sequence). The CDR3 runs to 15 residues. CDR3 DNA sequence: TGTGCCAGCAGCCTGACAGGGGGCGCGAATGAAAAACTGTTTTTT. It translates to CASSLTGGANEKLFF.

This clonotype was seen a single time. In DNA form, the CDR3 reads TGTGCCAGCAGTCACAACAGGGGCACGAGCAATCAGCCCCAGCATTTT. The encoded protein is CASSHNRGTSNQPQHF. The J gene is TRBJ1-5, the V gene TRBV6-6, with 7 bases fitting TRBD1. The CDR3 consists of 16 residues. Germline V gene data show CDR1 as MNHNY and CDR2 as SVGAGI (reference sequence). The V segment lost 5 bases and the J segment 1 base; nucleotides outside the gene matches: 8.

The rearrangement joins TRBV2 to TRBJ2-4, with D unclear. The V end was cut by 7 bases, the J end by 1 base, with 5 bases between. The CDR3 is 12 amino acids. The V gene's germline CDR1 is SNHLY and CDR2 FYNNEI. CDR3 protein: CASTTAKNIQYF. CDR3 nucleotides: TGTGCCAGCACGACGGCCAAAAACATTCAGTACTTC.

The rearrangement uses TRBV18 and TRBJ2-7, with D perhaps TRBD1 (6 bases). V lost 2 bases and J 0 bases, leaving 8 bases between the germline ends. CDR3 size: 14 residues. Germline loops: CDR1 KGHSH, CDR2 LQKENI. CDR3 nucleotide sequence: TGTGCCAGCTCACCATCAGGGGACTCCTACGAGCAGTACTTC. Protein product: CASSPSGDSYEQYF.

This clonotype showed up just a few times. This CDR3 reads CASRDSRAYGYTF. The CDR3 coding sequence is TGCGCCAGCAGGGACAGCAGAGCCTATGGCTACACCTTC. The chain links TRBV5-1 to TRBJ1-2; D is possibly TRBD1 (6 bases). The germline gives CDR1 SGHRS, CDR2 YFSETQ. Deletions cut 5 bases from V and 4 bases from J, with 12 bases between. This CDR3 region has 13 residues.

This rearrangement joins TRBV6-5 to TRBJ2-6; no firm D call. CDR3 size: 16 residues. The V end was cut by 4 bases, the J end by 2 bases, with 12 bases between. Germline CDR1 MNHEY, CDR2 SVGAGI. The CDR3 loop reads CASSSPRVAGANVLTF. The CDR3 DNA reads TGTGCCAGCAGTTCCCCACGGGTGGCTGGGGCCAACGTCCTGACTTTC.

This chain uses TRBV11-1 with TRBJ2-5; 7 bases match TRBD1. Germline V lookup: CDR1 SGHAT, CDR2 FQDESV (reference sequence). J lost 1 base, V lost 5 bases, and 1 base had no gene match. The CDR3 has 13 residues. DNA for the CDR3: TGTGCCAGCAGCGACAGGGCCCAAGAGACCCAGTACTTC. Its protein is CASSDRAQETQYF.

The chain carries TRBV3-1 and TRBJ2-5; 9 bases fit TRBD2. The CDR3 contains 15 residues. Trimming took 0 bases from V and 4 from J; bases not matched to a gene: 3. Germline V gene data show CDR1 as LGHDT and CDR2 as YNNKEL (reference sequence). The CDR3 loop reads CASSQDVAGVETQYF. The CDR3 nucleotides read TGTGCCAGCAGCCAAGACGTAGCGGGGGTAGAGACCCAGTACTTC.

CDR3 residues: CASLGHGGTGELFF. DNA of the CDR3: TGTGCCAGCTTGGGACACGGAGGCACCGGGGAGCTGTTTTTT. The chain links TRBV5-6 to TRBJ2-2; perhaps TRBD1 as D (6 bases). CDR3 size: 14 residues. V shed 7 bases and J shed 4 bases, with 14 bases lying between them. CDR1 and CDR2 (germline): SGHDT, YYEEEE.

The CDR3 DNA follows: TGTGCCAGCAGCCGGACCCAGAACACCGGGGAGCTGTTTTTT. This encodes CASSRTQNTGELFF. The rearrangement joins TRBV5-4 to TRBJ2-2; no firm D call. Germline assignment: CDR1 SGHNT and CDR2 YYREEE (reference sequence). Trimming cost V 4 bases and J 1 base, with 8 bases left between them. This CDR3 spans 14 amino acids.

The chain employs TRBV20-1 and TRBJ2-7; TRBD1 aligns across 10 bases. V lost 4 bases, J lost 2 bases, and 8 bases stayed unmatched. Germline CDR1 and CDR2: DFQATT and SNEGSKA (reference sequence). There are 15 residues in the CDR3. DNA of the CDR3: TGCAGTGCTAAATCACCGGGACAGGGGCCCTACGAGCAGTACTTC. It codes for CSAKSPGQGPYEQYF.

V gene TRBV5-6 combines with J gene TRBJ1-5, with D possibly TRBD1 on 5 matching bases. This CDR3 comprises 13 residues. With 2 bases removed from V and 5 bases from J, the gap between germline ends came to 8 bases. Germline assignment: CDR1 SGHDT and CDR2 YYEEEE. In DNA, the CDR3 is TGTGCCAGCAGCTTCCAGGGCGATCAGCCCCAGCATTTT. It codes for CASSFQGDQPQHF.

The rearrangement links TRBV30 to TRBJ2-4; 8 nucleotides align to TRBD1. The CDR3 has 14 residues. The V segment lost 0 bases and the J segment 13 bases; nucleotides outside the gene matches: 11. CDR1 and CDR2 from the germline V gene are GTSNPN and SVGIG (reference sequence). CDR3 loop: CAWSVPDRVTWQYF. The CDR3 DNA follows: TGTGCCTGGAGTGTCCCGGACAGGGTGACATGGCAGTACTTC.

The chain employs TRBV5-1 and TRBJ1-1, with no clear D. The CDR3 totals 13 residues. Germline V gene data show CDR1 as SGHRS and CDR2 as YFSETQ. V shed 0 bases and J shed 3 bases, with 6 bases lying between them. The CDR3 bases are TGCGCCAGCAGCTTGGATGGGGACACTGAAGCTTTCTTT. It specifies CASSLDGDTEAFF.